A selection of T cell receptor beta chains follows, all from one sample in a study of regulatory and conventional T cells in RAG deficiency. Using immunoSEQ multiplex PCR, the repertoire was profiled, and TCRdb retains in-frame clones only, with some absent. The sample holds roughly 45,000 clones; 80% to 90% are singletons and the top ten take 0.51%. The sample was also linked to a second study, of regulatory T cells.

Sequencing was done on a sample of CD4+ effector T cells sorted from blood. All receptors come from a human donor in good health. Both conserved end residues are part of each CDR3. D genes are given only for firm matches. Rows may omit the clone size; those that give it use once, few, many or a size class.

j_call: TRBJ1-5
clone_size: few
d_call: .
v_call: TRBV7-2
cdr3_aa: CASSLEGRGVKGQPQHF
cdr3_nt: TGTGCCAGCAGCTTAGAGGGGCGAGGGGTAAAGGGTCAGCCCCAGCATTTT

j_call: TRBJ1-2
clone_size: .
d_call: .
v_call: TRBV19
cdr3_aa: CASRDGTLYGYTF
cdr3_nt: TGTGCCAGTCGAGACGGGACACTCTATGGCTACACCTTC

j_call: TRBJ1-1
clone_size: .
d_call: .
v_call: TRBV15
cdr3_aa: CATSRGEPPEAFF
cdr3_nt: TGTGCCACCAGCAGAGGTGAGCCACCGGAAGCTTTCTTT

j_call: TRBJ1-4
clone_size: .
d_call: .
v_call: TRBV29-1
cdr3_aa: CSFRQTTTNEKLFF
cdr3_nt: TGCAGCTTTAGACAGACTACAACTAATGAAAAACTGTTTTTT

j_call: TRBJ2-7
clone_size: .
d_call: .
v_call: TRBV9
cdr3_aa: CASSPNVGSEQYF
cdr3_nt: TGTGCCAGCAGCCCGAATGTGGGTAGCGAGCAGTACTTC

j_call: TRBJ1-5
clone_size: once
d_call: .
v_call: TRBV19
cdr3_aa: CASRLVGGIDQPQHF
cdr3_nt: TGTGCCAGCCGACTCGTCGGGGGAATCGATCAGCCCCAGCATTTT

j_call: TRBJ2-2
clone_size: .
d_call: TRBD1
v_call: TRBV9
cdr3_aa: CASAGTGATGELFF
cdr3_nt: TGTGCCAGCGCCGGGACAGGGGCCACCGGGGAGCTGTTTTTT

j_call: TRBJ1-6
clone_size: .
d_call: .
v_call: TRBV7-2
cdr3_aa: CASSKSWILENSPLHF
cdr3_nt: TGTGCCAGCAGCAAGTCCTGGATATTGGAAAATTCACCCCTCCACTTT

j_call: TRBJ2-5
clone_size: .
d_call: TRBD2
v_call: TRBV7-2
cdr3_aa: CASSSRTSGGETQYF
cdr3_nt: TGTGCCAGCAGCTCGCGGACTAGCGGGGGTGAGACCCAGTACTTC

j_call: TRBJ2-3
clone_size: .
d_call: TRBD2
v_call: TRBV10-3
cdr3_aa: CAIRTSGADTQYF
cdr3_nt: TGTGCCATACGGACTAGCGGGGCAGATACGCAGTATTTT

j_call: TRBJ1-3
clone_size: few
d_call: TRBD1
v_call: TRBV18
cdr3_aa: CASSEGQGSGNTIYF
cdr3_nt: TGTGCCAGCTCCGAGGGACAGGGCTCTGGAAACACCATATATTTT

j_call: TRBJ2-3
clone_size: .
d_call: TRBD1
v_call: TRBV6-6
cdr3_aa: CASSYGTGTDTQYF
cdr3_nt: TGTGCCAGCAGTTACGGGACAGGGACAGATACGCAGTATTTT

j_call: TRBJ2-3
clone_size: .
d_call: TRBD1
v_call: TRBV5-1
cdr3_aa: CASSLGQGATDTQYF
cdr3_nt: TGCGCCAGCAGCTTGGGGCAGGGGGCCACAGATACGCAGTATTTT

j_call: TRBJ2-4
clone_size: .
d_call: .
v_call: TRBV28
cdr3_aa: CASSFVTNGAKNIQYF
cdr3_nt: TGTGCCAGCAGTTTCGTAACCAATGGGGCCAAAAACATTCAGTACTTC

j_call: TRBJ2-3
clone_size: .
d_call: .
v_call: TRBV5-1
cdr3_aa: CASSLGGVDTDTQYF
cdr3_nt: TGCGCCAGCAGCTTGGGCGGCGTCGACACAGATACGCAGTATTTT